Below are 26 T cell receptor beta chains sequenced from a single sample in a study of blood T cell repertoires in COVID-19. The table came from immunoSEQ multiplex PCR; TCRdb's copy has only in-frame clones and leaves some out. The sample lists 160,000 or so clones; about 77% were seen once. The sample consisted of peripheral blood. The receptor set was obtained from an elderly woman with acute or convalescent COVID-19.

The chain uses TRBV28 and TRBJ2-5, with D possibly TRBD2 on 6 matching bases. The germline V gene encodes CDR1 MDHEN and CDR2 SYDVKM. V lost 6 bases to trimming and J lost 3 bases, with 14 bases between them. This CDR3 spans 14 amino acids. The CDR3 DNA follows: TGTGCCAGCAGGGGGACTGGGTCTAAAGAGACCCAGTACTTC. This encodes CASRGTGSKETQYF.

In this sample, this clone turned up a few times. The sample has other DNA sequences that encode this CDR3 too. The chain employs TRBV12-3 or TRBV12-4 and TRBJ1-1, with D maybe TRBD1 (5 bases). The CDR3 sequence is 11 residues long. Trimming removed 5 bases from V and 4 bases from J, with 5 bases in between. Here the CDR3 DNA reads TGTGCCAGCAGTCAGGGCACTGAAGCTTTCTTT. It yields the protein CASSQGTEAFF.

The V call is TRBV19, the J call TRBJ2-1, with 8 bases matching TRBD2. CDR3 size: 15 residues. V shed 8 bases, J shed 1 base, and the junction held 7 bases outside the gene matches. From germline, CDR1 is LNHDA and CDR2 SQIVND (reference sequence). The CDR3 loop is CASSSGSMSYNEQFF. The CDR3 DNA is TGTGCCAGTTCTAGCGGGTCTATGTCCTACAATGAGCAGTTCTTC.

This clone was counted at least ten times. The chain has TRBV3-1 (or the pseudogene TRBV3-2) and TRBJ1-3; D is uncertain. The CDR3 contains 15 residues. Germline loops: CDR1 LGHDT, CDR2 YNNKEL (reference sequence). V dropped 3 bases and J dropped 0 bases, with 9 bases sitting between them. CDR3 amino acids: CASSHSPGSGNTIYF. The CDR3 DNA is TGTGCCAGCAGCCACTCTCCGGGCTCTGGAAACACCATATATTTT.

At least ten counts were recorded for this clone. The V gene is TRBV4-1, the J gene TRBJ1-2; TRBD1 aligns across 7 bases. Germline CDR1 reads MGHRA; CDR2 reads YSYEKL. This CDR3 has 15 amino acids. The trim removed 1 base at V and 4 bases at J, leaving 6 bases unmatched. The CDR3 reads CASSQGTGNFYGYTF. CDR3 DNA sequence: TGCGCCAGCAGCCAAGGGACAGGTAATTTCTATGGCTACACCTTC.

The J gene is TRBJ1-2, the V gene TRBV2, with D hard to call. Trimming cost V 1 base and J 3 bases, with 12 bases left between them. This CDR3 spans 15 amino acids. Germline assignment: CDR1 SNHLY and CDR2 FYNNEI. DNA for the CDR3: TGTGCCAGCAGTGAAGGAGGTTCGAGGGACTATGGCTACACCTTC. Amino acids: CASSEGGSRDYGYTF.

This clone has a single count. DNA for the CDR3: TGTGCCAGCAGTTTACCGGGACAGGTTAACTATGGCTACACCTTC. It specifies CASSLPGQVNYGYTF. The chain uses TRBV28 and TRBJ1-2, with 8 positions matching TRBD1. Germline V CDR1 and CDR2: MDHEN, SYDVKM. The CDR3 has 15 residues. Unmatched junction bases numbered 3, after V lost 2 bases and J lost 1 base.

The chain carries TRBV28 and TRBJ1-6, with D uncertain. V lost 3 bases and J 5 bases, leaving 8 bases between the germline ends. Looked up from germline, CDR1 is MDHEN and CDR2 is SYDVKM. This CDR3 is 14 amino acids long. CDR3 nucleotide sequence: TGTGCCAGCAGTTTTGGGCAGAATAATTCACCCCTCCACTTT. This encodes CASSFGQNNSPLHF.

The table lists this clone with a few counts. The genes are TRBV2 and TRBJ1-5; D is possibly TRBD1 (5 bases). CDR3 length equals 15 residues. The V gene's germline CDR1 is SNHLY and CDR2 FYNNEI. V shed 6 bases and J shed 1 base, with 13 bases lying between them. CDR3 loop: CASSGPGLSNQPQHF. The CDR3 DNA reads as TGTGCCAGCAGCGGACCGGGACTGAGCAATCAGCCCCAGCATTTT.

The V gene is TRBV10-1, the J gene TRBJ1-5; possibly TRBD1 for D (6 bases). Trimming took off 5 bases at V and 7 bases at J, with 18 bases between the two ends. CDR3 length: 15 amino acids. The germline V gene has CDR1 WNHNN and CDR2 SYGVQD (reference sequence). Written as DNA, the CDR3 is TGCGCCAGCAGTTCTCGGGCGGGGGCGCCCCAGCCCCAGCATTTT. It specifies CASSSRAGAPQPQHF.

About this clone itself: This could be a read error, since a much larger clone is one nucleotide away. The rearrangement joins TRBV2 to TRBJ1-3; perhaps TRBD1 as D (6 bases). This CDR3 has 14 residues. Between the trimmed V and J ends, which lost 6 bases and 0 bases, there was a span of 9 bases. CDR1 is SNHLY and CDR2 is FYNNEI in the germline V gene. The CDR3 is CASSQGFSGNTIYF. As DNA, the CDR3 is TGTGCCAGCAGCCAGGGGTTCTCTGGAAACACCATATATTTT.

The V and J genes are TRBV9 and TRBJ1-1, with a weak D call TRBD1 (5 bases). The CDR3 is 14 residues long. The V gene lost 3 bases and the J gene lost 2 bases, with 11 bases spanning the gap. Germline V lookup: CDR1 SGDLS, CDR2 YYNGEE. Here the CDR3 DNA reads TGTGCCAGCAGCGCCGGACACCCTAACACTGAAGCTTTCTTT. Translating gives CASSAGHPNTEAFF.

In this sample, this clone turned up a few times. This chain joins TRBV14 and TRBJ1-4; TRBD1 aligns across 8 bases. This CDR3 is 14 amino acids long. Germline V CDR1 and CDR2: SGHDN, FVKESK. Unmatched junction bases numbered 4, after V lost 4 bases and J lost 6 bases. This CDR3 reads CASSPRTGYEKLFF. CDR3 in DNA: TGTGCCAGCAGCCCTCGGACAGGGTATGAAAAACTGTTTTTT.

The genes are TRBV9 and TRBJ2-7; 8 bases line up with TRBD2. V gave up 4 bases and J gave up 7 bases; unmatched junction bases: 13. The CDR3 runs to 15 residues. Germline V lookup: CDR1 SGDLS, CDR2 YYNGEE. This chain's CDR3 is CASSPGLARVGEQYF. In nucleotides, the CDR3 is TGTGCCAGCAGCCCAGGACTAGCACGAGTAGGGGAGCAGTACTTC. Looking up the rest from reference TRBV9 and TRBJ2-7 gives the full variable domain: DSGVTQTPKHLITATGQRVTLRCSPRSGDLSVYWYQQSLDQGLQFLIQYYNGEERAKGNILERFSAQQFPDLHSELNLSSLELGDSALYFCASSPGLARVGEQYFGPGTRLTVT.

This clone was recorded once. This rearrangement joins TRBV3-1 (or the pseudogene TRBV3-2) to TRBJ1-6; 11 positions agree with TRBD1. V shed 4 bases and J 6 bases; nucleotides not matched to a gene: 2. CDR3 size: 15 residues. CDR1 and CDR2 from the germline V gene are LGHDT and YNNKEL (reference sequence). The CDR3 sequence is CASSLGTGGNSPLHF. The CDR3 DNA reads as TGTGCCAGCAGCCTTGGGACAGGGGGTAATTCACCCCTCCACTTT.

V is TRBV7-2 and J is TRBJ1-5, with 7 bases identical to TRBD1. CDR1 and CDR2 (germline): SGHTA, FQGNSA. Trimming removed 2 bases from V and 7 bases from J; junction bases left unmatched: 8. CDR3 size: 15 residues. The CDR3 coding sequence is TGTGCCAGCAGCTTATCGCCGGGACAGTTCCAGCCCCAGCATTTT. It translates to CASSLSPGQFQPQHF.

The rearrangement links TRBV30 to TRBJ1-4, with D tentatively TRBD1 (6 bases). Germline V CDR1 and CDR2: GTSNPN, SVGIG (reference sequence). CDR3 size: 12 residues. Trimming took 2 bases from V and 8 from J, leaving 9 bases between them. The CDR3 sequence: CAWSWGQEKLFF. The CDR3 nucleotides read TGTGCCTGGAGTTGGGGGCAGGAAAAACTGTTTTTT.

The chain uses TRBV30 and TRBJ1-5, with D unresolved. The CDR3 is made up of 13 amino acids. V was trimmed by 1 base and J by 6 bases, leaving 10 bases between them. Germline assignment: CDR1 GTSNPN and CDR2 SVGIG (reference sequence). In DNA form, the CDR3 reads TGTGCCTGGAGTGGGCGGGGAGGTCAGCCCCAGCATTTT. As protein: CAWSGRGGQPQHF.

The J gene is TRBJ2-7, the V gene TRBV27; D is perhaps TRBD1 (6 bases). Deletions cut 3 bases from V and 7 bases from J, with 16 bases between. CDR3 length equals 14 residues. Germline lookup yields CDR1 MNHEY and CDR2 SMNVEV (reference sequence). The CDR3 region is CASSFLRTAEEQYF. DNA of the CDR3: TGTGCCAGCAGTTTTCTTCGGACAGCTGAGGAGCAGTACTTC.

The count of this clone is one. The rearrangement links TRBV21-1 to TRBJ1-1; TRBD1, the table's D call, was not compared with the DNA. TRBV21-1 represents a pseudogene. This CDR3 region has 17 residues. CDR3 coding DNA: TGTGCCAGCAGCGTCCGACAGGTCCCCGGATTGAACACTGAAGCTTTCTTT. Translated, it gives CASSVRQVPGLNTEAFF.

The CDR3 DNA reads TGTGCCGCTCCGGTTGTGGCAGGCTACTCCTACGAGCAGTACTTC. Amino acids: CAAPVVAGYSYEQYF. The chain is built from TRBV24-1 and TRBJ2-7; D remains unclear. The CDR3 sequence is 15 residues long. V was cut by 12 bases and J by 0 bases, with 20 bases left in between. Germline CDR1 and CDR2: KGHDR and SFDVKD.

The CDR3 loop reads CASSHLDRGGNTIYF. The CDR3 nucleotides are TGTGCCAGCAGCCACTTGGACAGGGGTGGAAACACCATATATTTT. V gene TRBV3-1 (or the pseudogene TRBV3-2) combines with J gene TRBJ1-3; 9 nucleotides match TRBD1. The ends lost 3 bases at V and 3 bases at J; junction bases unmatched: 3. Germline V gene lookup returns CDR1 LGHDT and CDR2 YNNKEL (reference sequence). CDR3 length: 15 amino acids.

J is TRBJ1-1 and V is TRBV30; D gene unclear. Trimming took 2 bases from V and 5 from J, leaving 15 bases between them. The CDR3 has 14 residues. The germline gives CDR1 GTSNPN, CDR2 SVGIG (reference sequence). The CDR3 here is CAWSKGGIGTEAFF. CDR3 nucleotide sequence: TGTGCCTGGAGTAAGGGAGGGATAGGGACTGAAGCTTTCTTT.

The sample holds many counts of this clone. The CDR3 protein is CASSASGGMSGSPLHF. In nucleotides, the CDR3 is TGTGCCAGCAGTGCTTCGGGCGGGATGAGCGGGTCACCCCTCCACTTT. The chain joins TRBV2 to TRBJ1-6; the D is unclear. V shed 4 bases and J shed 10 bases, with 20 bases lying between them. CDR3 length: 16 residues. Germline CDR1 reads SNHLY; CDR2 reads FYNNEI.

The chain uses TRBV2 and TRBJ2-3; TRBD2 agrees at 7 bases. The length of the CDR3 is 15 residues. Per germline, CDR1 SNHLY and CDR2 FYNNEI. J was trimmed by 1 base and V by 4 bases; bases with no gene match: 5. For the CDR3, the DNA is TGTGCCAGCAGTGTTCGGGCGGGAGGCACAGATACGCAGTATTTT. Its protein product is CASSVRAGGTDTQYF.

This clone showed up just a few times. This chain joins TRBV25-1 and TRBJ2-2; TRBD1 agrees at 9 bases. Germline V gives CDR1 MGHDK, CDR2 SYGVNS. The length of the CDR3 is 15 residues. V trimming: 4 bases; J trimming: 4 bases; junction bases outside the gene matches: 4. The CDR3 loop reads CASSAQGAGTGELFF. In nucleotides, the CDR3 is TGTGCCAGCAGTGCACAGGGGGCCGGCACCGGGGAGCTGTTTTTT.